This T cell receptor beta chain was found in a study of human T cells and chemical hapten exposure. The time point: patch test 1, 2 weeks after DPC sensitization. Treatment: therapeutic diphenylcyclopropenone sensitization with weekly scalp DPC. The starting material, unfractionated whole blood, was used for total RNA extraction. TCRdb re-analysed the RACE reads in MiXCR, keeping a single row per CDR3 protein. Of around 99,000 distinct CDR3 sequences listed, roughly 12% were seen once; the top ten hold approximately 2.1%. This clonotype is labeled medium-sized. Trimming took 8 bases from V and 4 from J, leaving 18 bases between them. CDR3 length: 15 amino acids. The germline V gene encodes CDR1 MNHEY and CDR2 SVGEGT.

This clonotype originated in a woman in her thirties or forties with alopecia areata. Some clones in this sample may be carry-over from other donors' samples. The material was whole blood, obtained in connection with sensitization to the hapten diphenylcyclopropenone (DPC). The genes are TRBV6-2 or TRBV6-3 and TRBJ2-1; D unresolved. The CDR3 DNA reads TGTGCCAGCTCTTTTGAACCCGCCTCTTACAATGAGCAGTTCTTC. This sequence encodes CASSFEPASYNEQFF.